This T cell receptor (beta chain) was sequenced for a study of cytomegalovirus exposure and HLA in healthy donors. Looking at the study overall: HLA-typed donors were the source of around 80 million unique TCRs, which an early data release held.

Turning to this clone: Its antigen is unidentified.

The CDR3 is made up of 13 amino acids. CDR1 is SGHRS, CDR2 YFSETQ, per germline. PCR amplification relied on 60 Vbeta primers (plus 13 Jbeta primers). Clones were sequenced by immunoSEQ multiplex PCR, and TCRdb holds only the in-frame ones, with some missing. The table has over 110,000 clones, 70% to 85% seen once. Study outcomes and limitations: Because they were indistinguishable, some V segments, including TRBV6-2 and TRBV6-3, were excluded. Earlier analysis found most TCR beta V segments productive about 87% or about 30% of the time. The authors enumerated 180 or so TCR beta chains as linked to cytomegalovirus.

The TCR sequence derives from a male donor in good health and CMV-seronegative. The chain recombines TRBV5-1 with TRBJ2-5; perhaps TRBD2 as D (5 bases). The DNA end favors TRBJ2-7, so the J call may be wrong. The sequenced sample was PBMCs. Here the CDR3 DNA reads TGCGCCAGCAGCTTCGGGGTCTCCTACGAGCAGTACTTC. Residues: CASSFGVSYEQYF.